This T cell receptor (beta chain) was recorded in a study of T cells in localized non-small cell lung cancer. Produced via immunoSEQ multiplex PCR; TCRdb's table is partial and in-frame only. The sample has fewer than 40,000 clones, about nine tenths seen once. V lost 5 bases and J 4 bases, leaving 0 bases between the germline ends. The germline V gene has CDR1 MDHEN and CDR2 SYDVKM. The CDR3 is 10 amino acids. The sequence came from a male donor older than 55 with stage III lung adenocarcinoma. Source: peripheral blood, taken before any cancer treatment. The gene calls are TRBV28 and TRBJ1-3; D is ambiguous. The CDR3 spells CASSGNTIYF. The CDR3 DNA reads TGTGCCAGCAGTGGAAACACCATATATTTT.